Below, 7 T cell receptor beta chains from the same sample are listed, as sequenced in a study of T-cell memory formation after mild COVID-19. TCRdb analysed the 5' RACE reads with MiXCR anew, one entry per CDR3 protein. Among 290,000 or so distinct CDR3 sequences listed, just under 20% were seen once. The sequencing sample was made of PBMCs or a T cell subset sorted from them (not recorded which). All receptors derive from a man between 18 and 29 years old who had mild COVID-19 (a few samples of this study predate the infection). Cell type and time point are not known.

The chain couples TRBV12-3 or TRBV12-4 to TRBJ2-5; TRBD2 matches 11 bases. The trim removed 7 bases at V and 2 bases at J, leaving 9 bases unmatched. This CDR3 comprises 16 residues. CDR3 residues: CASMTSGDPIQETQYF. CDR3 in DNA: TGTGCCAGCATGACTAGCGGGGATCCGATACAAGAGACCCAGTACTTC.

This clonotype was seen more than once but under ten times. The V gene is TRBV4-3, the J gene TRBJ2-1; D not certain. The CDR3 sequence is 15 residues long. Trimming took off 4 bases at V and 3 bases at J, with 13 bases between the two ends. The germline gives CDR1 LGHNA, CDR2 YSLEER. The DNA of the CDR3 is TGCGCCAGCAGCCGATTCCCCGGGTTCTACAATGAGCAGTTCTTC. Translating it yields CASSRFPGFYNEQFF.

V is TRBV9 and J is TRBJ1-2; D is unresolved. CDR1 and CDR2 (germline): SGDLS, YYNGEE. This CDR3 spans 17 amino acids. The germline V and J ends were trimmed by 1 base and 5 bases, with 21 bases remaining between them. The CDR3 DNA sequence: TGTGCCAGCAGCGTAACCTACGTTGCGGCCGGTCGGTATGGCTACACCTTC. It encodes CASSVTYVAAGRYGYTF.

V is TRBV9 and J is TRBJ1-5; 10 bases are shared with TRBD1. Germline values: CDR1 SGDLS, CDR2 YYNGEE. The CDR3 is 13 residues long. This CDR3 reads CATGGRSNQPQHF. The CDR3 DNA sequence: TGTGCGACAGGGGGCCGAAGCAATCAGCCCCAGCATTTT.

CDR3 residues: CASSLVLAGGPAGELFF. The DNA of the CDR3 is TGTGCCAGCAGCTTAGTGCTAGCGGGGGGGCCAGCCGGGGAGCTGTTTTTT. The chain employs TRBV7-2 and TRBJ2-2, with TRBD2 identical over 12 bases. Germline CDR1 SGHTA, CDR2 FQGNSA. Trimming at V came to 1 base and at J to 6 bases, leaving 6 bases not matched to a gene. This CDR3 has 17 residues.

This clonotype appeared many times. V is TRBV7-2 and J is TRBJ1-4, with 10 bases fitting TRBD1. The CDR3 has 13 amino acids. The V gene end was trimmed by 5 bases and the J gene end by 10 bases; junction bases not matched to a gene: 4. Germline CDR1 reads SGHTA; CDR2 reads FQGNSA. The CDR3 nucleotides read TGTGCCAGCAGCCCAGGACAGGGGGGAAAACTGTTTTTT. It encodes CASSPGQGGKLFF.

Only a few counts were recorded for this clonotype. The CDR3 reads CASRPTGMLGEAFF. For the CDR3, the DNA is TGTGCCAGCAGACCTACAGGGATGCTCGGTGAAGCTTTCTTT. The chain uses TRBV9 and TRBJ1-1; perhaps TRBD1 as D (6 bases). Germline CDR1 SGDLS, CDR2 YYNGEE. There are 14 residues in the CDR3. The ends were cut back, 5 bases at V and 7 bases at J, with 18 bases in the middle.